This TCR beta chain was retrieved from a study of cytomegalovirus exposure and HLA in healthy donors. As for this clone: This specimen includes other DNA sequences encoding the same CDR3.

This PCR relied on a set of 60 Vbeta primers and 13 Jbeta primers. Here immunoSEQ multiplex PCR was the method, and the copy in TCRdb shows in-frame clones only, minus some. The sample has about 110,000 clones; less than 80% are singletons. From germline, CDR1 is SGHRS and CDR2 YFSETQ. With V trimmed by 3 bases and J by 3 bases, 2 bases remained unmatched. This CDR3 region has 13 residues. This chain links TRBV5-1 with TRBJ1-1; 7 positions agree with TRBD1. This receptor was identified in a man aged 25 to 40 in good health and CMV-seropositive. Sequenced material: PBMCs. DNA for the CDR3: TGCGCCAGCAGCTCCACAGGGGACACTGAAGCTTTCTTT. It is translated as CASSSTGDTEAFF.